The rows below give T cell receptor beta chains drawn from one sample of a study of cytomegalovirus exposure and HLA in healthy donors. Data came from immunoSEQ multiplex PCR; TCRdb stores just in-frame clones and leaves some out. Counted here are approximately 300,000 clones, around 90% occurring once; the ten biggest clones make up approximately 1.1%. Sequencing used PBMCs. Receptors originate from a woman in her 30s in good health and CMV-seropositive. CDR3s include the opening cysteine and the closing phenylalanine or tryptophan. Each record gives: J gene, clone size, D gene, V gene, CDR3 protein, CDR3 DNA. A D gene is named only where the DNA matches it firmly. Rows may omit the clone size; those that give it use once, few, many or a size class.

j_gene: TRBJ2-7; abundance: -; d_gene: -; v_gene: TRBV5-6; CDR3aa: CASSFKSLSSYEQYF; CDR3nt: TGTGCCAGCAGCTTCAAATCGTTATCTTCCTACGAGCAGTACTTC
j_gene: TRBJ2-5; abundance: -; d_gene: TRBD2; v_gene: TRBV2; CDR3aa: CASSEGTSGGTQYF; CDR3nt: TGTGCCAGCAGTGAAGGGACTAGCGGGGGGACCCAGTACTTC
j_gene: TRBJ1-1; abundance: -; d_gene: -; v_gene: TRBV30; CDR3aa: CAWRTREPSRTEAFF; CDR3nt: TGTGCCTGGAGAACACGGGAACCAAGTCGGACTGAAGCTTTCTTT
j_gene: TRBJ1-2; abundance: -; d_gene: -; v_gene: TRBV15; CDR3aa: CATSRDRSPTDYGYTF; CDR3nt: TGTGCCACCAGCAGAGATCGGTCCCCAACAGACTATGGCTACACCTTC
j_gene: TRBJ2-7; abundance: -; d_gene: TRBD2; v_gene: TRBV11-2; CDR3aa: CASSLGTSASYEQYF; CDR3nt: TGTGCCAGCAGCTTAGGGACTAGCGCCTCCTACGAGCAGTACTTC
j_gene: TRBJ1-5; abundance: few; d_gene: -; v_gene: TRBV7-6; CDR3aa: CASRSGELPLIHEPQHF; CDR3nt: TGTGCCAGCAGATCAGGGGAGCTTCCCCTCATCCATGAGCCCCAGCATTTT
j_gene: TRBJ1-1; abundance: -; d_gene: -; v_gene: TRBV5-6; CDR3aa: CASSLGHSLEAFF; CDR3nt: TGTGCCAGCAGCTTGGGTCACAGTCTTGAAGCTTTCTTT
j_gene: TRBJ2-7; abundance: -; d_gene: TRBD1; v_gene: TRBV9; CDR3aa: CASSPETGAAYEQYF; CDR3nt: TGTGCCAGCAGCCCAGAGACAGGGGCGGCCTACGAGCAGTACTTC
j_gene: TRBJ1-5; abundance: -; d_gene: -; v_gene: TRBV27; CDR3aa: CASRDSHSNQPQHF; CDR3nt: TGTGCCAGCAGGGACAGCCATAGCAATCAGCCCCAGCATTTT
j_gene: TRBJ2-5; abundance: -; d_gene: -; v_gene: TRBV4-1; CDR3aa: CASSQVPVGETQYF; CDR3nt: TGCGCCAGCAGCCAAGTTCCCGTGGGGGAGACCCAGTACTTC
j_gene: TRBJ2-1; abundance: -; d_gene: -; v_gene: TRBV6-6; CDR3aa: CASSYRGGSSYNEQFF; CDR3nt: TGTGCCAGCAGTTACCGAGGGGGGAGCTCCTACAATGAGCAGTTCTTC
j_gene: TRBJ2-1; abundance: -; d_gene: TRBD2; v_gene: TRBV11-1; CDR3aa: CASSRTTSGRGYEQFF; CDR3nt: TGTGCCAGCAGCCGGACGACTAGCGGGAGGGGCTATGAGCAGTTCTTC
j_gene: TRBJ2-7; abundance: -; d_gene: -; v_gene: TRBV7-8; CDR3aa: CASSLAGVPYEQYF; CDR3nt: TGTGCCAGCAGCTTAGCCGGAGTACCCTACGAGCAGTACTTC
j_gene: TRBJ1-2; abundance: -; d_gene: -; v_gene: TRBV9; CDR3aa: CASSPTPGNYGYTF; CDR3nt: TGTGCCAGCAGCCCGACCCCAGGGAACTATGGCTACACCTTC
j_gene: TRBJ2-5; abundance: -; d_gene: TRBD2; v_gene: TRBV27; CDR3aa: CASSLSGSIETQYF; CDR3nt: TGTGCCAGCAGTTTAAGCGGGAGTATAGAGACCCAGTACTTC
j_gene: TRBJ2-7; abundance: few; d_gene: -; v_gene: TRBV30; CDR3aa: CALQAGTASLYF; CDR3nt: TGTGCCCTCCAGGCAGGGACTGCTTCGCTGTACTTC
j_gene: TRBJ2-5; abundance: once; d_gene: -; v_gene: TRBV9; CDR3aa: CASSPPGQIPQYF; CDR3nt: TGTGCCAGCAGCCCCCCCGGCCAGATCCCCCAGTACTTC
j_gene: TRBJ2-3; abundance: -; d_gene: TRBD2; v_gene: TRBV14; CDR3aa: CASSLGTSLTDTQYF; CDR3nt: TGTGCCAGCAGCCTCGGGACTAGTCTCACAGATACGCAGTATTTT
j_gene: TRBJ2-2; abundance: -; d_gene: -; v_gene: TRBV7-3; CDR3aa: CASSLSRANTGELFF; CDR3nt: TGTGCCAGCAGCTTAAGCAGGGCGAACACCGGGGAGCTGTTTTTT
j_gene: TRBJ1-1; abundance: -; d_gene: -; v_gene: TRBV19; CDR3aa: CASSKRTVNTEAFF; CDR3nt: TGTGCCAGTAGTAAGCGGACAGTCAACACTGAAGCTTTCTTT
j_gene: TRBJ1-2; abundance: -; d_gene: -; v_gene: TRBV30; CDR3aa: CALPPGHPNYGYTF; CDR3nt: TGTGCCTTACCTCCGGGACATCCTAACTATGGCTACACCTTC
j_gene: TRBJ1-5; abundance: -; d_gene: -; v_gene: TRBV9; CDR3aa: CASSVGARGGNQPQHF; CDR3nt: TGTGCCAGCAGCGTAGGGGCGAGGGGCGGGAATCAGCCCCAGCATTTT
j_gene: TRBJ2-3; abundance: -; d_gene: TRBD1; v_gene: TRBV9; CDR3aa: CASSVALGQGSDTQYF; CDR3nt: TGTGCCAGCAGCGTAGCCCTCGGACAGGGTTCAGATACGCAGTATTTT
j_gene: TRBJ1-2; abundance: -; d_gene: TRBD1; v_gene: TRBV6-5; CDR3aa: CASSTGGDYGYTF; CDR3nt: TGTGCCAGCAGTACAGGGGGCGACTATGGCTACACCTTC
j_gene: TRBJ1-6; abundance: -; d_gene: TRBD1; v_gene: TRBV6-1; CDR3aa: CATLPGQDRSPLHF; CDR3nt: TGTGCCACCCTCCCGGGACAGGATCGTTCACCCCTCCACTTT
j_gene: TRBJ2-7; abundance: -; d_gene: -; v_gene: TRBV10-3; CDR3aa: CAIRTQSVDEQYF; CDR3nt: TGTGCCATCAGGACACAGTCAGTGGACGAGCAGTACTTC
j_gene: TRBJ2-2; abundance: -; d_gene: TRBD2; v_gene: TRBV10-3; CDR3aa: CAMGLLAGGTGELFF; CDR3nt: TGTGCCATGGGCCTGCTAGCGGGGGGCACCGGGGAGCTGTTTTTT
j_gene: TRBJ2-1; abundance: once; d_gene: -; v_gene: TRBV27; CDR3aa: CASSYGLGDEQFF; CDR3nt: TGTGCCAGCAGTTACGGGCTAGGTGATGAGCAGTTCTTC
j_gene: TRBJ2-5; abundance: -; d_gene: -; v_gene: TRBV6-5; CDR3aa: CASSYSGPAGTQYF; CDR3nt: TGTGCCAGCAGTTACTCCGGACCAGCAGGGACCCAGTACTTC
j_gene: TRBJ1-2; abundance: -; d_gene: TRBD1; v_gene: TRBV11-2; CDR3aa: CASSPRGTGMDGYTF; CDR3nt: TGTGCCAGCAGCCCCCGTGGGACAGGGATGGATGGCTACACCTTC
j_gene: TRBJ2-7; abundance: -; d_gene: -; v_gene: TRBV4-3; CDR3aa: CASSPISGTYEQYF; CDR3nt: TGCGCCAGCAGCCCCATTAGTGGGACCTACGAGCAGTACTTC
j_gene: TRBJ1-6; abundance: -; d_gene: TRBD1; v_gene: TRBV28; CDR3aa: CASSPDRVNSPLHF; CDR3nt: TGTGCCAGCAGTCCCGACAGGGTAAATTCACCCCTCCACTTT
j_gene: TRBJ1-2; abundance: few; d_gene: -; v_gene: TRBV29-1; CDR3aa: CSVDLRPNYGYTF; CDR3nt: TGCAGCGTTGACTTAAGGCCAAACTATGGCTACACCTTC
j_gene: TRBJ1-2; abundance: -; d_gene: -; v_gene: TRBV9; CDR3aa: CASSEVPAGNYGYTF; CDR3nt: TGTGCCAGCAGCGAGGTCCCGGCAGGAAACTATGGCTACACCTTC
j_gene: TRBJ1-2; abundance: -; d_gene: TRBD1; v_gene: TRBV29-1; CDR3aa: CSAQTGGWGYGYTF; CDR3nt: TGCAGCGCCCAGACAGGGGGATGGGGCTATGGCTACACCTTC
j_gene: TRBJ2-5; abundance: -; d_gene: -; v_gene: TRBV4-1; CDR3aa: CASSQDPPPETQYF; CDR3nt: TGCGCCAGCAGCCAAGATCCCCCCCCAGAGACCCAGTACTTC
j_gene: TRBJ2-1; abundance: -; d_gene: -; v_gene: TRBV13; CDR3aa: CASSLVGVNEQFF; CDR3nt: TGTGCCAGCAGCTTAGTGGGGGTCAATGAGCAGTTCTTC
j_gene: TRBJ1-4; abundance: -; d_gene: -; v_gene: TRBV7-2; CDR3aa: CASSLEGGVMGEKLFF; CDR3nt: TGTGCCAGCAGCTTAGAAGGTGGGGTAATGGGTGAAAAACTGTTTTTT
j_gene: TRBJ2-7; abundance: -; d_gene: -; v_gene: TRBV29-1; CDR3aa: CSVESQTPREQYF; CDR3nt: TGCAGCGTTGAAAGTCAGACCCCTCGAGAGCAGTACTTC
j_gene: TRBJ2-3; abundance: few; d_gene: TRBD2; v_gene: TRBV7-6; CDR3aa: CASSLSWASGARDTQYF; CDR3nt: TGTGCCAGCAGCTTATCGTGGGCTAGCGGGGCCCGAGATACGCAGTATTTT
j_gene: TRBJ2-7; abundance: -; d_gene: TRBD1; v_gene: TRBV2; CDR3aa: CASRGQSSYEQYF; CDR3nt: TGTGCCAGTCGGGGACAGAGCTCCTACGAGCAGTACTTC
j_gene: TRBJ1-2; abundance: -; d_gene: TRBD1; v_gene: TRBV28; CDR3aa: CASSNRQGVSYTF; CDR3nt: TGTGCCAGCAGTAATCGACAGGGTGTAAGCTACACCTTC
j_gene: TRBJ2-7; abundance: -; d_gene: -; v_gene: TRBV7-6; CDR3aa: CASSPHEGRSYEQYF; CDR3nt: TGTGCCAGCAGCCCCCATGAGGGCCGCTCCTACGAGCAGTACTTC
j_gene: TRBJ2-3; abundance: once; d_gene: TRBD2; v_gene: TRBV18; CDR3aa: CASSPSLAGVFADTQYF; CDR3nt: TGTGCCAGCTCACCATCGTTAGCGGGAGTTTTCGCAGATACGCAGTATTTT
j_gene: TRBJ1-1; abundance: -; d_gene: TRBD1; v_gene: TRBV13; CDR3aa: CASSVTGAFMNTEAFF; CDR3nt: TGTGCCAGCAGCGTCACAGGGGCCTTTATGAACACTGAAGCTTTCTTT
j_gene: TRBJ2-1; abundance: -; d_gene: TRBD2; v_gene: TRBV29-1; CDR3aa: CSVSGGAMEGLAGASSYNEQFF; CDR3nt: TGCAGCGTTTCTGGGGGGGCAATGGAGGGACTAGCGGGAGCGAGCTCCTACAATGAGCAGTTCTTC
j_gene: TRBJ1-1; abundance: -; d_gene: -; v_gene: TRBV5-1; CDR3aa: CASTAQRTNTEAFF; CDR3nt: TGCGCCAGCACCGCCCAGCGAACTAACACTGAAGCTTTCTTT
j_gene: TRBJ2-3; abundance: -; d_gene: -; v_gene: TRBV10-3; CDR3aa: CAISVSDTQYF; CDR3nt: TGTGCCATCAGTGTCTCGGATACGCAGTATTTT
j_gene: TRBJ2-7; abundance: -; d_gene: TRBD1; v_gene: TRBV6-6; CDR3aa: CASRQGSSYEQYF; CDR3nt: TGTGCCAGCCGACAGGGGAGCTCCTACGAGCAGTACTTC
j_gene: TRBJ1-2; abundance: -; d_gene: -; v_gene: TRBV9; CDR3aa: CASSVAATGLIPYGYTF; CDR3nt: TGTGCCAGCAGCGTAGCTGCGACCGGTCTGATCCCCTATGGCTACACCTTC
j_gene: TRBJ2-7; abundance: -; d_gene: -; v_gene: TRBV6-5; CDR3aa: CASGWQGGLEQYF; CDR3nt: TGTGCCAGCGGGTGGCAAGGAGGACTCGAGCAGTACTTC
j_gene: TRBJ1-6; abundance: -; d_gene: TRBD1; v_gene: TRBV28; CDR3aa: CASDRGRSPLHF; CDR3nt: TGTGCCAGCGACAGGGGGAGATCACCCCTCCACTTT
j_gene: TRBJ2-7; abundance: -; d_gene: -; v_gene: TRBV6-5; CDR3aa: CASSYSRDSSYEQYF; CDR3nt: TGTGCCAGCAGTTACTCGCGGGACAGCTCCTACGAGCAGTACTTC
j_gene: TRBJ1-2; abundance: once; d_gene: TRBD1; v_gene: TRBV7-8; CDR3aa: CASSLPDRGYTYSYGYTF; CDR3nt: TGTGCCAGCAGCTTACCCGACAGGGGGTATACGTACTCTTATGGCTACACCTTC
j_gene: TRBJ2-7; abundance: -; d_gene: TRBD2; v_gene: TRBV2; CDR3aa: CASRGTSNYEQYF; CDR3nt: TGTGCCAGCCGTGGGACTAGCAACTACGAGCAGTACTTC
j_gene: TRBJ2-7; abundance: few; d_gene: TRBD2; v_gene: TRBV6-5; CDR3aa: CASSYAGESYEQYF; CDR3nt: TGTGCCAGCAGTTACGCGGGGGAATCCTACGAGCAGTACTTC
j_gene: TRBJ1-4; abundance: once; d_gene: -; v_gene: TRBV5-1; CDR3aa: CASSPTGTNEKLFF; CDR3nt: TGCGCCAGCAGCCCGACAGGTACAAATGAAAAACTGTTTTTT
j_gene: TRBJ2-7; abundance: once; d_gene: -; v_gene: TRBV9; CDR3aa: CASSPAGTARLEQYF; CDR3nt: TGTGCCAGCAGCCCCGCCGGGACCGCCCGTCTCGAGCAGTACTTC
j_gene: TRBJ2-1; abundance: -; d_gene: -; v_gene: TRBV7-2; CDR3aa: CASSLSGRGHNEQFF; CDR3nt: TGTGCCAGCAGCTTAAGTGGGAGGGGGCACAATGAGCAGTTCTTC